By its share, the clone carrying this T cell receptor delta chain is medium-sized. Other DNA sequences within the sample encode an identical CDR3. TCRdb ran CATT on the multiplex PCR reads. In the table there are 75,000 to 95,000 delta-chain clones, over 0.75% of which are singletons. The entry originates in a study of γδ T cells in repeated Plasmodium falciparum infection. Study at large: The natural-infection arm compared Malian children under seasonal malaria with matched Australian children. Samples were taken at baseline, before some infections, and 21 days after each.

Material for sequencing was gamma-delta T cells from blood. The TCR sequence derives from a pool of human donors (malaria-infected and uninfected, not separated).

The CDR3 loop is CALGDPSPFGRGYTDKLIF. The CDR3 region has the DNA TGTGCTCTTGGGGACCCAAGTCCCTTCGGGAGGGGGTACACCGATAAACTCATCTTT. The gene calls are TRDV1 and TRDJ1; either TRDD2 or TRDD3 may fit D (5 bases each). Germline V gene sequence: CDR1 TSWWSYY, CDR2 QGS. There are 19 residues in the CDR3. The V end was cut by 3 bases, the J end by 0 bases, with 23 bases between.